This T cell receptor (beta chain) is from a study of blood T cells in healthy people across ages. This clonotype appeared once. Sample-barcoded 5' priming and a J-beta primer mix drove a second PCR of about 7 to 11 cycles. TCRdb used MiXCR to reprocess the 5' RACE reads, holding one entry per CDR3 protein. The sample yields roughly 830,000 distinct CDR3 sequences, around 62% seen once. V shed 4 bases and J shed 0 bases, with 17 bases lying between them. The germline V gene encodes CDR1 SGDLS and CDR2 YYNGEE. This CDR3 region has 17 residues. The source of this sequence is a man younger than 45 in good health. The J gene is TRBJ2-1, the V gene TRBV9, with a weak D call TRBD1 (5 bases). The specimen was blood. CDR3 in DNA: TGTGCCAGCAGCCCCAAACGGACATTCAGCTCCTACAATGAGCAGTTCTTC. It is translated as CASSPKRTFSSYNEQFF.